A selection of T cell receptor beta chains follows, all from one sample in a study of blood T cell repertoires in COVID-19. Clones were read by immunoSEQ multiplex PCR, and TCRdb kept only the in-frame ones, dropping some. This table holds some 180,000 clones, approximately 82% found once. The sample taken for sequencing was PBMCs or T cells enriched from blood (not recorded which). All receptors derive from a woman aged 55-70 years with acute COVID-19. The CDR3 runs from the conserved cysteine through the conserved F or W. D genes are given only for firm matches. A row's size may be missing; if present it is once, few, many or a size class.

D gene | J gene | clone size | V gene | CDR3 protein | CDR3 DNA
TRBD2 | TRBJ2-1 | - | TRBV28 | CASREAGEADNEQFF | TGTGCCAGCAGAGAAGCGGGGGAGGCCGACAATGAGCAGTTCTTC
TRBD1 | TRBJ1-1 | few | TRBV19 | CASRQDRGWTEAFF | TGTGCCAGTAGGCAAGACAGGGGTTGGACTGAAGCTTTCTTT
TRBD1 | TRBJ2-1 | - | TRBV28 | CASCSSGTGGRDEQFF | TGTGCCAGCTGCTCCTCCGGGACAGGGGGTAGGGATGAGCAGTTCTTC
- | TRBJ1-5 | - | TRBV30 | CAWSTGLDQPQHF | TGTGCCTGGAGTACGGGACTGGATCAGCCCCAGCATTTT
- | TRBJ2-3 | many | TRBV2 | CASSESIGGTQYF | TGTGCCAGCAGTGAAAGTATAGGGGGTACGCAGTATTTT
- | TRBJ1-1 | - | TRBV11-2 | CASSLDQGTEAFF | TGTGCCAGCAGCTTAGATCAGGGGACTGAAGCTTTCTTT
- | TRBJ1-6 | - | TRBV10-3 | CAISVRILSSYNSPLHF | TGTGCCATCAGTGTGAGGATTCTTAGCTCCTATAATTCACCCCTCCACTTT
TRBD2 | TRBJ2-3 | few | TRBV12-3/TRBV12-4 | CASRPGGSRTQYF | TGTGCCAGCAGGCCGGGGGGATCGCGGACGCAGTATTTT
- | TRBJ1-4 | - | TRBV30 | CAWSGGLLNEKLFF | TGTGCCTGGAGTGGCGGACTCCTGAATGAAAAACTGTTTTTT
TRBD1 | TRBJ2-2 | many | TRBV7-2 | CASSLRQGSTGELFF | TGTGCCAGCAGCCTTCGACAGGGGTCAACCGGGGAGCTGTTTTTT
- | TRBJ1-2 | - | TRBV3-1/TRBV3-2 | CASSQALVRGRYTF | TGTGCCAGCAGCCAAGCTCTTGTTAGGGGTCGGTACACCTTC
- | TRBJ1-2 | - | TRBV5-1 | CASSPRGGRGSYGYTF | TGCGCCAGCAGCCCAAGGGGGGGGCGCGGGTCCTATGGCTACACCTTC
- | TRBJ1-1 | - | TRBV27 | CASSSLTGTEAFF | TGTGCCAGCAGCTCCCTGACAGGCACTGAAGCTTTCTTT
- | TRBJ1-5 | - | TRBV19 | CASSIVRGKDQPQHF | TGTGCCAGTAGTATAGTTCGAGGGAAGGATCAGCCCCAGCATTTT
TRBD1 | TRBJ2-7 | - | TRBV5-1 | CASSLAGDRGYYEQYF | TGCGCCAGCAGCTTGGCCGGGGACAGGGGTTACTACGAGCAGTACTTC
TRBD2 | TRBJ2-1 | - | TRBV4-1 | CASSQGRGGGRNEQFF | TGCGCCAGCAGCCAAGGGCGGGGCGGGGGGAGAAATGAGCAGTTCTTC
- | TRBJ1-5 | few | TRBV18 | CASSPNQVDQPQHF | TGTGCCAGCTCACCTAACCAGGTTGATCAGCCCCAGCATTTT
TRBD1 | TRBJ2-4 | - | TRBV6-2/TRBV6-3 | CASSYGGTGENIQYF | TGTGCCAGCAGTTACGGTGGGACAGGGGAAAACATTCAGTACTTC
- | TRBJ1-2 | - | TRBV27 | CASRFKQGPYGYTF | TGTGCCAGCAGATTCAAGCAGGGTCCCTATGGCTACACCTTC
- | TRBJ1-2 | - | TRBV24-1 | CATSSFSGQGYTF | TGTGCCACCAGTTCCTTTTCCGGACAGGGCTACACCTTC
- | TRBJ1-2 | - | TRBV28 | CASSSHPAGHGYTF | TGTGCCAGCAGTTCCCACCCCGCGGGACATGGCTACACCTTC
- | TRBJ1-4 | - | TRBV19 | CASSREERTYEKLFF | TGTGCCAGTAGTAGGGAGGAGAGAACTTACGAAAAACTGTTTTTT
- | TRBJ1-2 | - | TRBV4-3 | CASSQGDRQEAYGYTF | TGCGCCAGCAGCCAAGGCGACAGGCAAGAAGCCTATGGCTACACCTTC
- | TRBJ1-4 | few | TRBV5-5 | CASSPSGDRYEKLFF | TGTGCCAGCAGCCCCTCCGGGGATCGATATGAAAAACTGTTTTTT
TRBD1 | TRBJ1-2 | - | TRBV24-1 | CATSPGQAYGYTF | TGTGCCACCAGCCCGGGACAGGCTTATGGCTACACCTTC
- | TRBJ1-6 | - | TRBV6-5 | CASRSGLREAPLHF | TGTGCCAGCAGGAGTGGGTTACGGGAGGCACCCCTCCACTTT
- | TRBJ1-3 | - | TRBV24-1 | CATRGLSGNTIYF | TGTGCCACCAGGGGGCTCTCTGGAAACACCATATATTTT
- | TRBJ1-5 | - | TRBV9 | CASSVGQGIGQPQHF | TGTGCCAGCAGCGTCGGTCAGGGAATCGGGCAGCCCCAGCATTTT
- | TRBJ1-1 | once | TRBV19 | CASTLGGGEAFF | TGTGCCAGTACCCTGGGTGGGGGGGAAGCTTTCTTT
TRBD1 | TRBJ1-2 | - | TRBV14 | CASSLNTGQPYGYTF | TGTGCCAGCAGCCTAAATACGGGACAGCCCTATGGCTACACCTTC
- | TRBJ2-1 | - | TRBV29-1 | CSVVWLVANNEQFF | TGCAGCGTTGTATGGCTAGTAGCAAACAATGAGCAGTTCTTC
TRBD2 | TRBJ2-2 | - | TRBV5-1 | CASNEIAGGSTGELFF | TGCGCCAGCAATGAAATAGCGGGGGGGAGCACCGGGGAGCTGTTTTTT
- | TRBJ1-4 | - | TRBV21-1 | CASSTKGIGRPQGNEKLFF | TGTGCCAGCAGCACAAAGGGGATTGGAAGGCCACAGGGTAATGAAAAACTGTTTTTT
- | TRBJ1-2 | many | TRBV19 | CASSVDYGYTF | TGTGCCTCGTCAGTTGACTATGGCTACACCTTC
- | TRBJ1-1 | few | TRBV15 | CATSRVAESAEAFF | TGTGCCACCAGCAGAGTGGCGGAGAGCGCTGAAGCTTTCTTT
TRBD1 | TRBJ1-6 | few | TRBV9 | CASSVLGQGGNSPLHF | TGTGCCAGCAGCGTATTGGGACAGGGTGGAAATTCACCCCTCCACTTT
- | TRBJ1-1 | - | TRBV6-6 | CASRTGFPEAFF | TGTGCCAGCCGAACAGGGTTCCCTGAAGCTTTCTTT
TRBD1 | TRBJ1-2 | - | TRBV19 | CASSQQGAGGYTF | TGTGCCAGTAGCCAACAGGGGGCAGGTGGCTACACCTTC
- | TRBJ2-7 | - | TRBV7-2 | CASSFGLPYEQYF | TGTGCCAGCAGCTTTGGGCTACCTTACGAGCAGTACTTC
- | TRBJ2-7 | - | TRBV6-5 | CASSYTQGVGYEQYF | TGTGCCAGCAGTTACACACAGGGTGTTGGCTACGAGCAGTACTTC
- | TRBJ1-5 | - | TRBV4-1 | CASSQPADHQPQHF | TGCGCCAGCAGCCAACCGGCGGATCATCAGCCCCAGCATTTT
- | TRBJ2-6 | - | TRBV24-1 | CATSQGAWGANVLTF | TGTGCCACCAGCCAAGGGGCGTGGGGGGCCAACGTCCTGACTTTC
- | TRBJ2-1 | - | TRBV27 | CASSFLEGLQFF | TGTGCCAGCAGTTTCCTGGAGGGACTCCAGTTCTTC
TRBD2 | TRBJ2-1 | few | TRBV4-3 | CASSTRLAGLGYEQFF | TGCGCCAGCAGCACCCGACTAGCGGGGTTGGGGTATGAGCAGTTCTTC
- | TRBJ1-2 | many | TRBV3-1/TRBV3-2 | CASSQGQPGEGYTF | TGTGCCAGCAGCCAAGGGCAGCCGGGTGAGGGCTACACCTTC
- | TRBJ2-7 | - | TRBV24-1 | CATSDPDFKQYF | TGTGCCACCAGTGACCCCGACTTTAAGCAGTACTTC
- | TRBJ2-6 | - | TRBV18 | CASSLGTPLSGANVLTF | TGTGCCAGCTCACTCGGGACTCCTCTCTCTGGGGCCAACGTCCTGACTTTC
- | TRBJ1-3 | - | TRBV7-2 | CASSPRTVSGNTIYF | TGTGCCAGCAGCCCCCGGACAGTCTCTGGAAACACCATATATTTT